Sequencing of this TCR beta chain was carried out in a study of blood T cell repertoires in COVID-19. Clones were sequenced by immunoSEQ multiplex PCR, and TCRdb holds only the in-frame ones, with some missing. There are about 140,000 clones in the sample; approximately 84% occur only once, and less than 4% lies in the top ten. V gave up 8 bases and J gave up 4 bases; unmatched junction bases: 12. There are 15 residues in the CDR3. CDR1 is SQVTM and CDR2 is ANQGSEA in the germline V gene. This clone was observed a handful of times. The sequence was collected from a woman in her fifties or sixties with acute COVID-19. The rearrangement uses TRBV29-1 and TRBJ2-2, with TRBD2 identical over 8 bases. The material sequenced was PBMCs or T cells enriched from blood (not recorded which). CDR3 DNA: TGCAGCCCTCAACAGCGGGAGTTGGGCACCGGGGAGCTGTTTTTT. Its translation: CSPQQRELGTGELFF.